A selection of T cell receptor beta chains follows, all from one sample in a study of shared clonotypes between healthy human individuals. Measured with immunoSEQ multiplex PCR; TCRdb has only the in-frame clones, and not every one. The sample consists of around 2,000,000 clones, about 95% of them appearing once. The specimen was naive CD8+ T cells sorted from blood. These receptors all stem from a man aged 18 to 29 in good health. Both conserved end residues are part of each CDR3. Fields, in order: clone size, D gene, V gene, J gene, CDR3 protein, CDR3 DNA. A D gene is named only where the DNA matches it firmly. Clone size, where shown, is once, few, many, or a class for clones that have expanded.

clone_size: .; d_call: .; v_call: TRBV21-1; j_call: TRBJ2-1; cdr3_aa: CASSRRRRPSYNEQFF; cdr3_nt: TGTGCCAGCAGCAGAAGAAGACGGCCATCCTACAATGAGCAGTTCTTC
clone_size: once; d_call: .; v_call: TRBV6-5; j_call: TRBJ2-3; cdr3_aa: CASSYRGGISTDTQYF; cdr3_nt: TGTGCCAGCAGTTATAGGGGGGGGATTAGCACAGATACGCAGTATTTT
clone_size: .; d_call: .; v_call: TRBV6-5; j_call: TRBJ1-2; cdr3_aa: CASSYSVADYGYTF; cdr3_nt: TGTGCCAGCAGTTACTCGGTGGCAGACTATGGCTACACCTTC
clone_size: .; d_call: .; v_call: TRBV6-6; j_call: TRBJ1-1; cdr3_aa: CASSYSNQGSEAFF; cdr3_nt: TGTGCCAGCAGTTACTCTAATCAGGGTTCTGAAGCTTTCTTT
clone_size: once; d_call: TRBD2; v_call: TRBV30; j_call: TRBJ2-7; cdr3_aa: CAWNLAGAGEQYF; cdr3_nt: TGTGCCTGGAACCTAGCGGGGGCGGGGGAGCAGTACTTC
clone_size: .; d_call: .; v_call: TRBV5-6; j_call: TRBJ1-1; cdr3_aa: CASSLLIATEAFF; cdr3_nt: TGTGCCAGCAGCTTGCTAATAGCCACTGAAGCTTTCTTT
clone_size: .; d_call: .; v_call: TRBV27; j_call: TRBJ1-2; cdr3_aa: CASSLNPYYGYTF; cdr3_nt: TGTGCCAGCAGTTTAAATCCCTACTATGGCTACACCTTC
clone_size: .; d_call: .; v_call: TRBV4-1; j_call: TRBJ2-7; cdr3_aa: CASSLRLLAEYEQYF; cdr3_nt: TGCGCCAGCAGCCTGCGGTTGCTAGCAGAGTACGAGCAGTACTTC
clone_size: once; d_call: TRBD1; v_call: TRBV7-9; j_call: TRBJ1-2; cdr3_aa: CASANLLNVDRGDGYTF; cdr3_nt: TGTGCCAGTGCCAATTTACTAAATGTTGACAGGGGTGATGGCTACACCTTC
clone_size: .; d_call: .; v_call: TRBV7-9; j_call: TRBJ2-7; cdr3_aa: CASSEDPHEQYF; cdr3_nt: TGTGCCAGCAGCGAGGACCCCCACGAGCAGTACTTC
clone_size: .; d_call: TRBD1; v_call: TRBV27; j_call: TRBJ2-7; cdr3_aa: CASSSPGQNYEQYF; cdr3_nt: TGTGCCAGCAGTTCTCCGGGACAGAATTACGAGCAGTACTTC
clone_size: .; d_call: TRBD2; v_call: TRBV4-1; j_call: TRBJ2-7; cdr3_aa: CASSPALAESYEQYF; cdr3_nt: TGCGCCAGCAGCCCGGCGCTAGCGGAATCCTACGAGCAGTACTTC
clone_size: .; d_call: TRBD2; v_call: TRBV7-9; j_call: TRBJ2-1; cdr3_aa: CASSQSGGEYNEQFF; cdr3_nt: TGTGCCAGCAGCCAAAGCGGGGGTGAATACAATGAGCAGTTCTTC
clone_size: .; d_call: TRBD2; v_call: TRBV27; j_call: TRBJ2-3; cdr3_aa: CASGLLAGGTDTQYF; cdr3_nt: TGTGCCAGCGGCCTACTAGCGGGGGGAACCGATACGCAGTATTTT
clone_size: .; d_call: TRBD2; v_call: TRBV29-1; j_call: TRBJ2-3; cdr3_aa: CSVEGPAGGYTDTQYF; cdr3_nt: TGCAGCGTTGAAGGCCCGGCGGGAGGGTACACAGATACGCAGTATTTT
clone_size: .; d_call: .; v_call: TRBV5-6; j_call: TRBJ2-7; cdr3_aa: CASSLNSVFYEQYF; cdr3_nt: TGTGCCAGCAGCTTGAACAGTGTCTTCTACGAGCAGTACTTC
clone_size: .; d_call: .; v_call: TRBV10-2; j_call: TRBJ2-7; cdr3_aa: CATRGYSYEQYF; cdr3_nt: TGCGCCACCCGGGGTTACAGCTACGAGCAGTACTTC
clone_size: .; d_call: .; v_call: TRBV25-1; j_call: TRBJ1-2; cdr3_aa: CASSVGTNYGYTF; cdr3_nt: TGTGCCAGCAGTGTTGGCACTAACTATGGCTACACCTTC
clone_size: .; d_call: .; v_call: TRBV27; j_call: TRBJ2-7; cdr3_aa: CASSWSNKADAPIYEQYF; cdr3_nt: TGTGCCAGCAGTTGGTCAAATAAAGCAGACGCGCCGATCTACGAGCAGTACTTC
clone_size: .; d_call: .; v_call: TRBV10-3; j_call: TRBJ1-2; cdr3_aa: CAALIDSNYGYTF; cdr3_nt: TGTGCCGCCCTTATTGACAGTAACTATGGCTACACCTTC
clone_size: .; d_call: TRBD1; v_call: TRBV28; j_call: TRBJ2-7; cdr3_aa: CASSRQGSYEQYF; cdr3_nt: TGTGCCAGCAGTCGACAGGGCTCCTACGAGCAGTACTTC
clone_size: .; d_call: TRBD1; v_call: TRBV9; j_call: TRBJ2-4; cdr3_aa: CASSTWTGENIQYF; cdr3_nt: TGTGCCAGCAGCACATGGACAGGGGAGAACATTCAGTACTTC
clone_size: once; d_call: TRBD1; v_call: TRBV19; j_call: TRBJ2-7; cdr3_aa: CASSRSTGGTAYEQYF; cdr3_nt: TGTGCCAGTAGTCGATCAACAGGGGGCACAGCCTACGAGCAGTACTTC
clone_size: .; d_call: .; v_call: TRBV4-1; j_call: TRBJ1-1; cdr3_aa: CASTLETGNTEAFF; cdr3_nt: TGCGCCAGCACCTTAGAGACGGGAAACACTGAAGCTTTCTTT
clone_size: .; d_call: .; v_call: TRBV30; j_call: TRBJ2-1; cdr3_aa: CAWGEPNEQFF; cdr3_nt: TGTGCCTGGGGGGAGCCGAATGAGCAGTTCTTC
clone_size: .; d_call: TRBD2; v_call: TRBV10-2; j_call: TRBJ2-7; cdr3_aa: CASSDSLAGWGEQYF; cdr3_nt: TGCGCCAGCAGTGATTCGCTAGCGGGATGGGGGGAGCAGTACTTC
clone_size: once; d_call: .; v_call: TRBV7-9; j_call: TRBJ2-1; cdr3_aa: CASSLVGGFSLGNEQFF; cdr3_nt: TGTGCCAGCAGCTTAGTCGGCGGGTTCTCCCTAGGAAATGAGCAGTTCTTC
clone_size: .; d_call: .; v_call: TRBV10-3; j_call: TRBJ1-2; cdr3_aa: CAISESLQTFYGYTF; cdr3_nt: TGTGCCATCAGTGAGTCGTTACAGACTTTCTATGGCTACACCTTC
clone_size: once; d_call: .; v_call: TRBV7-9; j_call: TRBJ1-4; cdr3_aa: CASIDSKAGEKLFF; cdr3_nt: TGTGCCAGCATCGACTCTAAAGCAGGAGAAAAACTGTTTTTT
clone_size: .; d_call: .; v_call: TRBV5-6; j_call: TRBJ2-7; cdr3_aa: CASSLGQGVSEQYF; cdr3_nt: TGTGCCAGCAGCTTGGGTCAGGGTGTTTCCGAGCAGTACTTC
clone_size: .; d_call: .; v_call: TRBV6-5; j_call: TRBJ2-7; cdr3_aa: CASSYNTYEQYF; cdr3_nt: TGTGCCAGCAGTTACAATACCTACGAGCAGTACTTC
clone_size: .; d_call: TRBD2; v_call: TRBV7-6; j_call: TRBJ2-1; cdr3_aa: CASSPWTSGGGNEQFF; cdr3_nt: TGTGCCAGCAGCCCCTGGACTAGCGGGGGGGGAAATGAGCAGTTCTTC
clone_size: once; d_call: TRBD2; v_call: TRBV7-7; j_call: TRBJ2-5; cdr3_aa: CASSFSPFEAGGRETQYF; cdr3_nt: TGTGCTAGCAGCTTTTCTCCCTTTGAGGCGGGGGGGAGAGAGACCCAGTACTTC
clone_size: .; d_call: .; v_call: TRBV11-2; j_call: TRBJ1-1; cdr3_aa: CASSFLGAANEAFF; cdr3_nt: TGTGCCAGCAGCTTTCTGGGGGCTGCTAACGAAGCTTTCTTT
clone_size: .; d_call: .; v_call: TRBV28; j_call: TRBJ2-1; cdr3_aa: CASSPRGLASYNEQFF; cdr3_nt: TGTGCCAGCAGTCCCCGAGGACTGGCCTCCTACAATGAGCAGTTCTTC
clone_size: .; d_call: TRBD2; v_call: TRBV7-2; j_call: TRBJ2-7; cdr3_aa: CASSYRGETYEQYF; cdr3_nt: TGTGCCAGCAGCTATCGGGGGGAGACCTACGAGCAGTACTTC
clone_size: .; d_call: TRBD2; v_call: TRBV5-3; j_call: TRBJ2-1; cdr3_aa: CARSSQTSGIRYNEQFF; cdr3_nt: TGTGCCAGAAGCTCGCAGACTAGCGGGATTAGATACAATGAGCAGTTCTTC
clone_size: .; d_call: TRBD2; v_call: TRBV28; j_call: TRBJ2-1; cdr3_aa: CASEHPRLAGHNEQFF; cdr3_nt: TGTGCCAGCGAGCACCCCAGACTAGCGGGGCACAATGAGCAGTTCTTC
clone_size: .; d_call: .; v_call: TRBV29-1; j_call: TRBJ2-1; cdr3_aa: CSVETGQTYNEQFF; cdr3_nt: TGCAGCGTAGAGACAGGCCAAACCTACAATGAGCAGTTCTTC
clone_size: .; d_call: .; v_call: TRBV7-9; j_call: TRBJ2-5; cdr3_aa: CASSLVEGGPQETQYF; cdr3_nt: TGTGCCAGCAGCTTAGTCGAGGGGGGACCTCAGGAGACCCAGTACTTC
clone_size: .; d_call: .; v_call: TRBV9; j_call: TRBJ2-5; cdr3_aa: CASSVVGAPQETQYF; cdr3_nt: TGTGCCAGCAGCGTAGTCGGAGCTCCCCAAGAGACCCAGTACTTC
clone_size: once; d_call: TRBD2; v_call: TRBV27; j_call: TRBJ2-3; cdr3_aa: CASSLFGLAVLQDTQYF; cdr3_nt: TGTGCCAGCAGTTTATTCGGACTAGCGGTTCTCCAAGATACGCAGTATTTT
clone_size: .; d_call: TRBD2; v_call: TRBV13; j_call: TRBJ2-1; cdr3_aa: CASSASGTSLLLDEQFF; cdr3_nt: TGTGCCAGCAGCGCCTCCGGGACTAGCTTACTCTTGGATGAGCAGTTCTTC
clone_size: .; d_call: .; v_call: TRBV15; j_call: TRBJ2-2; cdr3_aa: CATSRDRYTGELFF; cdr3_nt: TGTGCCACCAGCAGAGACAGGTACACCGGGGAGCTGTTTTTT
clone_size: .; d_call: .; v_call: TRBV28; j_call: TRBJ2-7; cdr3_aa: CATSGGPYEQYF; cdr3_nt: TGTGCCACATCTGGGGGGCCCTACGAGCAGTACTTC